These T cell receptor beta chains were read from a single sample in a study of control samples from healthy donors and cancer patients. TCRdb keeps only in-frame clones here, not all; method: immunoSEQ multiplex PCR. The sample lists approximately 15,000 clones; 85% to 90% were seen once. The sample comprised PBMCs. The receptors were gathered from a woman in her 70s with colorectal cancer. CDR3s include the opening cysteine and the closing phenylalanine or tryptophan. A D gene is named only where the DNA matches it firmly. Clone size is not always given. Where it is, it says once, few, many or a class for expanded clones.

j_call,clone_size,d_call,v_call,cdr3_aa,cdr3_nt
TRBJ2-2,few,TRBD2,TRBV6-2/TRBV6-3,CASSYLAGEAGELFF,TGTGCCAGCAGTTACCTAGCGGGGGAAGCCGGGGAGCTGTTTTTT
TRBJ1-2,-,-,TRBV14,CASSQGGPSWGYTF,TGTGCCAGCAGCCAAGGAGGCCCGTCTTGGGGCTACACCTTC
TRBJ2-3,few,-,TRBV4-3,CASSQGGAAYLDTQYF,TGCGCCAGCAGCCAAGGGGGGGCTGCCTATTTAGATACGCAGTATTTT
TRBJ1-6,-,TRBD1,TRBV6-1,CASSVQGSSYNSPLHF,TGTGCCAGCAGTGTACAGGGGAGCTCCTATAATTCACCCCTCCACTTT
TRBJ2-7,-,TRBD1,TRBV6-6,CATRRGTGAARNEQYF,TGTGCCACCCGAAGGGGGACAGGGGCCGCCAGGAACGAGCAGTACTTC
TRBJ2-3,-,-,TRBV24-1,CATSEGYTQYF,TGTGCCACCAGTGAGGGTTATACGCAGTATTTT
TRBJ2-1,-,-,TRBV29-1,CSVEVFGEQFF,TGCAGCGTTGAAGTATTTGGTGAGCAGTTCTTC
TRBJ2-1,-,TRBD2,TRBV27,CASKTRRLAGGFPNEQFF,TGTGCCAGCAAAACGCGTCGCCTAGCGGGAGGGTTTCCCAATGAGCAGTTCTTC
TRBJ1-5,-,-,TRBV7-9,CASSSQENQPQHF,TGTGCCAGCAGCTCACAGGAAAATCAGCCCCAGCATTTT
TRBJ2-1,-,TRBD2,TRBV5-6,CASSSLAGGAWEQFF,TGTGCCAGCAGCTCCCTAGCGGGAGGGGCTTGGGAGCAGTTCTTC